The clone carrying this T cell receptor (beta chain) was counted between two and nine times. The CDR3 spans 14 residues. Germline-derived CDR1 and CDR2 are SGHAT and FQNNGV. V lost 7 bases and J 4 bases, leaving 14 bases between the germline ends. TCRdb reprocessed the RT-PCR reads via MiXCR and lists one record per CDR3 protein. Of almost 700,000 distinct CDR3 sequences in the sample, 12% to 15% are singletons; the top ten hold 3% to 4.5%. This TCR came from a female donor in good health, serving as a healthy control. Sample: memory CD4+ T cells from blood. The V and J genes are TRBV11-2 and TRBJ1-5; no clear D gene. CDR3 coding DNA: TGTGCCAGCACCTATAGGCAGGATAATCAGCCCCAGCATTTT. Encoded protein: CASTYRQDNQPQHF. Supplemented by reference TRBV11-2 and TRBJ1-5, the full variable domain reads EAGVAQSPRYKIIEKRQSVAFWCNPISGHATLYWYQQILGQGPKLLIQFQNNGVVDDSQLPKDRFSAERLKGVDSTLKIQPAKLEDSAVYLCASTYRQDNQPQHFGDGTRLSIL.